Included here is one T cell receptor (beta chain) sequence, with context. The CDR3 has 17 residues. Germline CDR1 and CDR2: LGHNA and YNFKEQ. Losses at the gene ends were 4 bases for V and 4 bases for J; bases not matched to a gene: 13. The record originates from a study of Tregs in tolerant kidney transplant recipients. Sequencing used immunoSEQ multiplex PCR; TCRdb keeps in-frame clones, though not all of them. Here the sample spans 84,000 or so clones, 90% to 95% being singletons. The nonmyeloablative bone marrow transplants came from related graft donors, with transient mixed chimerism. Unstimulated Tregs (CD4+CD25+CD127-) and CD4+CD25- non-Tregs were sorted from PBMCs.

This receptor was taken from a human patient who received a combined kidney and bone marrow transplant. The T cells may come from the graft donor. Sample: CD4+ T cells from blood (PBMCs), taken 12 months after the transplant. This chain links TRBV4-2 with TRBJ2-3; 8 bases are shared with TRBD2. The CDR3 coding sequence is TGTGCCAGCAGCCTCGGAGGAAGCGGGGGCACCCCAGATACGCAGTATTTT. It encodes CASSLGGSGGTPDTQYF.